The rows below give T cell receptor beta chains drawn from one sample of a study of shared clonotypes between healthy human individuals. Assay used: immunoSEQ multiplex PCR; TCRdb lists only in-frame clones, some missing. Found here are around 550,000 clones, about 95% of them singletons; the top ten hold 0.11%. The material sequenced was naive CD8+ T cells sorted from blood. These TCRs come from a woman in her 30s in good health. Both conserved end residues are part of each CDR3. Fields, in order: CDR3 protein, CDR3 DNA, clone size, V gene, J gene, D gene. The D gene is left open where the match is weak. Clone sizes are given selectively: once, few, many, or a class where the clone is expanded.

CASSDQGSYEQYF	TGTGCCAGCAGTGACCAGGGATCCTACGAGCAGTACTTC	NA	TRBV2	TRBJ2-7	NA
CASSEYRGTEAFF	TGCGCCAGCAGCGAATATCGGGGGACCGAAGCTTTCTTT	NA	TRBV5-1	TRBJ1-1	NA
CSVAGTSRGGNEQFF	TGCAGCGTGGCCGGGACTAGCAGAGGTGGCAATGAGCAGTTCTTC	NA	TRBV29-1	TRBJ2-1	TRBD2
CASSTGDSFEAFF	TGTGCCAGCAGCACCGGGGACAGTTTTGAAGCTTTCTTT	once	TRBV9	TRBJ1-1	TRBD1
CASSLNRGLDEKLFF	TGTGCCAGCAGCCTAAACAGGGGGCTGGATGAAAAACTGTTTTTT	NA	TRBV13	TRBJ1-4	TRBD1
CASSLGGINGYTF	TGTGCCAGCAGTCTGGGGGGGATCAACGGCTACACCTTC	NA	TRBV27	TRBJ1-2	NA
CASSLSRGLGNTIYF	TGTGCCAGCAGTTTATCAAGGGGGCTTGGAAACACCATATATTTT	NA	TRBV27	TRBJ1-3	TRBD1
CASSLVGGLYTDTQYF	TGTGCCAGCAGCTTAGTGGGTGGACTTTACACAGATACGCAGTATTTT	once	TRBV11-2	TRBJ2-3	NA
CASSFRAGGPNGELFF	TGTGCCAGCAGCTTTCGAGCGGGAGGGCCAAACGGGGAGCTGTTTTTT	NA	TRBV7-9	TRBJ2-2	TRBD2
CAWTSGAGLNEQFF	TGTGCCTGGACCTCCGGGGCGGGATTGAATGAGCAGTTCTTC	NA	TRBV30	TRBJ2-1	NA
CASSSGTGSYEQYF	TGTGCCAGCAGCTCCGGGACAGGGTCCTACGAGCAGTACTTC	NA	TRBV7-2	TRBJ2-7	TRBD1
CASSLDGYLYQETQYF	TGTGCCAGCAGCTTAGATGGTTACCTGTACCAAGAGACCCAGTACTTC	NA	TRBV11-2	TRBJ2-5	NA
CASSRLARWTSGIYEQYF	TGTGCCAGCAGCCGTTTGGCGCGGTGGACTAGCGGGATATACGAGCAGTACTTC	NA	TRBV5-5	TRBJ2-7	TRBD2
CASSSSGSYEQYF	TGTGCCAGCAGCTCAAGTGGATCCTACGAGCAGTACTTC	NA	TRBV7-9	TRBJ2-7	NA
CASSLLDLEADTQYF	TGTGCCAGCAGCTTGCTCGACCTAGAGGCAGATACGCAGTATTTT	NA	TRBV5-4	TRBJ2-3	NA
CASSRLGSTDTQYF	TGTGCCAGCAGTCGACTAGGGAGCACAGATACGCAGTATTTT	NA	TRBV28	TRBJ2-3	NA
CASRPAGSRRDTQYF	TGTGCCAGCAGGCCCGCAGGGAGTCGTAGAGATACGCAGTATTTT	once	TRBV28	TRBJ2-3	NA
CTSTMTEIGAFF	TGCACCAGCACCATGACAGAGATAGGGGCTTTCTTT	NA	TRBV1	TRBJ1-1	NA
CASSFVQGAIGEKLFF	TGTGCCAGCAGTTTTGTTCAGGGGGCTATAGGGGAAAAACTGTTTTTT	NA	TRBV28	TRBJ1-4	TRBD1
CSVDRGAFYGYTF	TGCAGCGTGGACAGGGGAGCCTTCTATGGCTACACCTTC	NA	TRBV29-1	TRBJ1-2	TRBD1
CASSLGGLAGNNEQFF	TGTGCCAGCAGCTTAGGCGGGCTAGCGGGAAACAATGAGCAGTTCTTC	NA	TRBV7-9	TRBJ2-1	TRBD2
CASSPTNEQYF	TGTGCCAGCAGCCCCACGAACGAGCAGTACTTC	NA	TRBV7-9	TRBJ2-7	NA
CAWTRTSAIEQYF	TGTGCCTGGACCCGGACTAGCGCTATCGAGCAGTACTTC	NA	TRBV30	TRBJ2-7	TRBD2